This T cell receptor (beta chain) is from a study of T cell clones after liver transplantation. On the study more broadly: TCRbeta sequencing after a pre-transplant mixed lymphocyte reaction identified graft-donor-reactive clones, later tracked in post-transplant blood.

For this clone: Its antigen is as yet unknown.

The CDR3 spans 15 residues. Per the germline V gene, CDR1 is MNHEY and CDR2 is SVGAGI. Trimming took 1 base from V and 6 from J; bases not matched to a gene: 5. Whole-study findings and limits: In most of the 8 subjects, circulating graft-donor-reactive CD4 TCRbeta sequences fell significantly after transplant. Small, mixed patient groups and varying post-transplant times limit these conclusions.

TCRdb keeps only in-frame clones here, not all; method: immunoSEQ multiplex PCR. The repertoire holds around 8,400 clones, 75% to 85% seen once, with approximately 40% in the top ten. V gene TRBV6-5 combines with J gene TRBJ2-2; 7 nucleotides align to TRBD1. The clonotype originates from a human donor who received a liver transplant. The sequencing here drew on CD8+ T cells from blood, taken before liver transplant. CDR3 nucleotide sequence: TGTGCCAGCAGTTACTTAACAGGGGCGGCCGGGGAGCTGTTTTTT. This gives the protein CASSYLTGAAGELFF.